A selection of T cell receptor beta chains follows, all from one sample in a study of cytomegalovirus exposure and HLA in healthy donors. TCRdb keeps only in-frame clones here, not all; method: immunoSEQ multiplex PCR. This table has about 89,000 clones, 76% appearing once. Sequences were obtained from PBMCs. The receptors were sampled from a male donor in good health and CMV-seronegative. The CDR3 runs from the conserved cysteine through the conserved F or W. The order of the fields is clone size, V gene, J gene, D gene, CDR3 DNA, CDR3 protein. A D gene is named only where the DNA matches it firmly. Size is omitted from some rows. Given values are once, few, many or a class for expanded clones.

clone_size: NA
v_call: TRBV11-1
j_call: TRBJ2-7
d_call: TRBD1
cdr3_nt: TGTGCCAGCAGCTCAGGGGGCTGGGTCTACGAGCAGTACTTC
cdr3_aa: CASSSGGWVYEQYF

clone_size: NA
v_call: TRBV5-1
j_call: TRBJ1-2
d_call: NA
cdr3_nt: TGCGCCAGCAGCTTGGTGACAGGACGAAAAAACTATGGCTACACCTTC
cdr3_aa: CASSLVTGRKNYGYTF

clone_size: NA
v_call: TRBV5-1
j_call: TRBJ1-1
d_call: NA
cdr3_nt: TGCGCCAGCAGCTTCGCAGAAAAGAACACTGAAGCTTTCTTT
cdr3_aa: CASSFAEKNTEAFF

clone_size: NA
v_call: TRBV27
j_call: TRBJ2-1
d_call: TRBD1
cdr3_nt: TGTGCCAGCAGATTCAAGGGGGCCGGGGTATATGAGCAGTTCTTC
cdr3_aa: CASRFKGAGVYEQFF

clone_size: NA
v_call: TRBV7-2
j_call: TRBJ2-1
d_call: NA
cdr3_nt: TGTGCCAGCAGCTTAGAGGACAGAGGGTGGAATGAGCAGTTCTTC
cdr3_aa: CASSLEDRGWNEQFF

clone_size: NA
v_call: TRBV5-4
j_call: TRBJ2-7
d_call: TRBD2
cdr3_nt: TGTGCCAGCAGCTACGGACTAGCGGGAGTGAACACCTACGAGCAGTACTTC
cdr3_aa: CASSYGLAGVNTYEQYF

clone_size: once
v_call: TRBV30
j_call: TRBJ1-1
d_call: NA
cdr3_nt: TGTGCCTGGGGGAGGATCACCATGAACACTGAAGCTTTCTTT
cdr3_aa: CAWGRITMNTEAFF

clone_size: once
v_call: TRBV28
j_call: TRBJ1-6
d_call: NA
cdr3_nt: TGTGCCAGCAGACGGCCGCGGGGGCTTAAGGATTCACCCCTCCACTTT
cdr3_aa: CASRRPRGLKDSPLHF

clone_size: few
v_call: TRBV6-1
j_call: TRBJ1-1
d_call: NA
cdr3_nt: TGTGCCAGCAGAACCCAGACAGGTTGGGGGACTGAAGCTTTCTTT
cdr3_aa: CASRTQTGWGTEAFF

clone_size: NA
v_call: TRBV5-1
j_call: TRBJ2-7
d_call: NA
cdr3_nt: TGCGCCAGCAGCTTACGGGACACCGGCGGATACGAGCAGTACTTC
cdr3_aa: CASSLRDTGGYEQYF

clone_size: few
v_call: TRBV10-3
j_call: TRBJ1-2
d_call: TRBD1
cdr3_nt: TGTGCCATCAATTCGGACAGGGTGAACATTCATGGCTACACCTTC
cdr3_aa: CAINSDRVNIHGYTF

clone_size: NA
v_call: TRBV10-2
j_call: TRBJ1-1
d_call: NA
cdr3_nt: TGCGCCAGCAGTACGGGATGGTATGGAATGAACACTGAAGCTTTCTTT
cdr3_aa: CASSTGWYGMNTEAFF

clone_size: few
v_call: TRBV9
j_call: TRBJ2-7
d_call: NA
cdr3_nt: TGTGCCAGCAGCGTAGGTCCCAGTTACGAGCAGTACTTC
cdr3_aa: CASSVGPSYEQYF

clone_size: once
v_call: TRBV19
j_call: TRBJ1-5
d_call: NA
cdr3_nt: TGTGCCAGTAGTATAGATCATAATCAGCCCCAGCATTTT
cdr3_aa: CASSIDHNQPQHF

clone_size: NA
v_call: TRBV19
j_call: TRBJ1-4
d_call: TRBD1
cdr3_nt: TGTGCCAGTAGTACGGACAGGGACGAAAAACTGTTTTTT
cdr3_aa: CASSTDRDEKLFF

clone_size: NA
v_call: TRBV13
j_call: TRBJ1-1
d_call: TRBD1
cdr3_nt: TGTGCCAGCAGCTTATCACCGGGACAGCGTAACACTGAAGCTTTCTTT
cdr3_aa: CASSLSPGQRNTEAFF

clone_size: NA
v_call: TRBV29-1
j_call: TRBJ1-3
d_call: NA
cdr3_nt: TGCAGCGTTGAAGCAGGCGGAAACACCATATATTTT
cdr3_aa: CSVEAGGNTIYF

clone_size: NA
v_call: TRBV2
j_call: TRBJ1-1
d_call: NA
cdr3_nt: TGTGCCAGCATTTTACAGACGGGGGGCACTGAAGCTTTCTTT
cdr3_aa: CASILQTGGTEAFF

clone_size: NA
v_call: TRBV6-5
j_call: TRBJ1-5
d_call: NA
cdr3_nt: TGTGCCAGCACCGGGGGGCCGGGCAATCAGCCCCAGCATTTT
cdr3_aa: CASTGGPGNQPQHF

clone_size: NA
v_call: TRBV27
j_call: TRBJ2-7
d_call: TRBD1
cdr3_nt: TGTGCCAGCAGTCAGGGGGAGCCAGCCGAGCAGTACTTC
cdr3_aa: CASSQGEPAEQYF

clone_size: NA
v_call: TRBV5-1
j_call: TRBJ2-1
d_call: NA
cdr3_nt: TGCGCCAGCCAAACAGATAGCTCCTACAATGAGCAGTTCTTC
cdr3_aa: CASQTDSSYNEQFF

clone_size: NA
v_call: TRBV6-5
j_call: TRBJ2-5
d_call: TRBD1
cdr3_nt: TGTGCCAGCAGTTACTCGGGACAGGGTTTCCTGGAGACCCAGTACTTC
cdr3_aa: CASSYSGQGFLETQYF

clone_size: few
v_call: TRBV6-6
j_call: TRBJ2-3
d_call: NA
cdr3_nt: TGTGCCAGCAGTTGGACTGCTACAGATACGCAGTATTTT
cdr3_aa: CASSWTATDTQYF

clone_size: NA
v_call: TRBV5-5
j_call: TRBJ1-4
d_call: NA
cdr3_nt: TGTGCCAGCAGCTTGATGACAGGCGATGAAAAACTGTTTTTT
cdr3_aa: CASSLMTGDEKLFF

clone_size: NA
v_call: TRBV14
j_call: TRBJ1-6
d_call: TRBD1
cdr3_nt: TGTGCCAGCAGAGCTGGACAGGGGGCTTATTCACCCCTCCACTTT
cdr3_aa: CASRAGQGAYSPLHF

clone_size: NA
v_call: TRBV18
j_call: TRBJ1-3
d_call: NA
cdr3_nt: TGTGCCAGCTCAGCGTCGACAGGCCCTGGAAACACCATATATTTT
cdr3_aa: CASSASTGPGNTIYF

clone_size: NA
v_call: TRBV25-1
j_call: TRBJ2-6
d_call: NA
cdr3_nt: TGTGCCAGCAGCGGAGTTGCCGGGGCCAACGTCCTGACTTTC
cdr3_aa: CASSGVAGANVLTF

clone_size: once
v_call: TRBV28
j_call: TRBJ2-7
d_call: TRBD1
cdr3_nt: TGTGCCAGCAGTGATGGGACAGGGGGCGCCTACGAGCAGTACTTC
cdr3_aa: CASSDGTGGAYEQYF

clone_size: NA
v_call: TRBV11-2
j_call: TRBJ2-7
d_call: TRBD1
cdr3_nt: TGTGCCAGCAGCATCTTAAGACTACGGGACAGGTCCTACGAGCAGTACTTC
cdr3_aa: CASSILRLRDRSYEQYF

clone_size: NA
v_call: TRBV5-5
j_call: TRBJ1-2
d_call: NA
cdr3_nt: TGTGCCAGCAGCCCCCGGGGACATAGGAATGTCTACACCTTC
cdr3_aa: CASSPRGHRNVYTF

clone_size: few
v_call: TRBV9
j_call: TRBJ2-7
d_call: TRBD1
cdr3_nt: TGTGCCAGCAGCAGACGGGACAGCTCCTACGAGCAGTACTTC
cdr3_aa: CASSRRDSSYEQYF

clone_size: few
v_call: TRBV6-5
j_call: TRBJ2-1
d_call: TRBD1
cdr3_nt: TGTGCCAGCAGTCCCGAACTATCAGGGGGCAATGAGCAGTTCTTC
cdr3_aa: CASSPELSGGNEQFF

clone_size: NA
v_call: TRBV6-1
j_call: TRBJ1-1
d_call: NA
cdr3_nt: TGTGCCAGCAGTGAAGCTGGCAGGGGGAACACTGAAGCTTTCTTT
cdr3_aa: CASSEAGRGNTEAFF

clone_size: NA
v_call: TRBV7-2
j_call: TRBJ1-1
d_call: NA
cdr3_nt: TGTGCCAGCAGCTTAGTGACAGCCACTGAAGCTTTCTTT
cdr3_aa: CASSLVTATEAFF

clone_size: NA
v_call: TRBV28
j_call: TRBJ1-2
d_call: NA
cdr3_nt: TGTGCCAGCAGGTCGGAAACCGGGTACGGCTACACCTTC
cdr3_aa: CASRSETGYGYTF

clone_size: NA
v_call: TRBV6-4
j_call: TRBJ2-1
d_call: TRBD2
cdr3_nt: TGTGCCAGCAGTGACTCGGCTAGCGGGAGGGATGAGCAGTTCTTC
cdr3_aa: CASSDSASGRDEQFF

clone_size: NA
v_call: TRBV5-4
j_call: TRBJ2-7
d_call: NA
cdr3_nt: TGTGCCAGCAGTTTGTACAGTTACGAGCAGTACTTC
cdr3_aa: CASSLYSYEQYF

clone_size: NA
v_call: TRBV6-6
j_call: TRBJ2-7
d_call: NA
cdr3_nt: TGTGCCAGCAGTTACTCGGAGGTCCCCTACGAGCAGTACTTC
cdr3_aa: CASSYSEVPYEQYF

clone_size: once
v_call: TRBV12-5
j_call: TRBJ1-4
d_call: NA
cdr3_nt: TGTGCCCCACGGAGGAGGACTGCAACTAATGAAAAACTGTTTTTT
cdr3_aa: CAPRRRTATNEKLFF

clone_size: NA
v_call: TRBV28
j_call: TRBJ1-1
d_call: NA
cdr3_nt: TGTGCCAGCAAGGTACGACAGTTTTCCCTTCCTGAAGCTTTCTTT
cdr3_aa: CASKVRQFSLPEAFF

clone_size: once
v_call: TRBV4-1
j_call: TRBJ1-5
d_call: NA
cdr3_nt: TGCGCCAGCAGCCAAGAGTCGTATAGCAATCAGCCCCAGCATTTT
cdr3_aa: CASSQESYSNQPQHF

clone_size: NA
v_call: TRBV29-1
j_call: TRBJ2-1
d_call: NA
cdr3_nt: TGCAGCGTTGCCGGCGCGGGCGGGATTGGGGAGCAGTTCTTC
cdr3_aa: CSVAGAGGIGEQFF

clone_size: NA
v_call: TRBV7-8
j_call: TRBJ1-3
d_call: TRBD1
cdr3_nt: TGTGCCAGCAGCCCCCGAGGGGACAGTATCTCTGGAAACACCATATATTTT
cdr3_aa: CASSPRGDSISGNTIYF